Shown below are 18 T cell receptor beta chains from a single sample sequenced in a study of blood T cell repertoires in COVID-19. Only in-frame clones appear in the TCRdb table, and some are missing; sequencing was by immunoSEQ multiplex PCR. The table lists 50,000 to 70,000 clones, 85% to 90% of them singletons, with under 8% in the top ten. Input material: peripheral blood. Every receptor here comes from a man aged 45 to 65 with active COVID-19.

The count of this clone is one. V usage is TRBV30 and J usage is TRBJ2-1; TRBD2 matches at 9 bases. There are 13 residues in the CDR3. The trim removed 7 bases at V and 5 bases at J, leaving 6 bases unmatched. The germline V gene encodes CDR1 GTSNPN and CDR2 SVGIG (reference sequence). The CDR3 region has the DNA TGTGCCTACGTAGCGGGGGCTAACAATGAGCAGTTCTTC. This codes for CAYVAGANNEQFF. The variable domain in full, completed from reference TRBV30 and TRBJ2-1, reads SQTIHQWPATLVQPVGSPLSLECTVEGTSNPNLYWYRQAAGRGLQLLFYSVGIGQISSEVPQNLSASRPQDRQFILSSKKLLLSDSGFYLCAYVAGANNEQFFGPGTRLTVL.

The V gene is TRBV5-5, the J gene TRBJ1-4; TRBD1 might be the D (6 bases). Germline assignment: CDR1 SGHKS and CDR2 YYEKEE (reference sequence). The CDR3 has 15 residues. Trimming pared 0 bases from V and 3 bases from J, leaving 9 bases between. The CDR3 region is CASSLVGGPNEKLFF. The CDR3 region has the DNA TGTGCCAGCAGCTTGGTGGGGGGGCCTAATGAAAAACTGTTTTTT. The full variable domain, completed using reference TRBV5-5 and TRBJ1-4, is DAGVTQSPTHLIKTRGQQVTLRCSPISGHKSVSWYQQVLGQGPQFIFQYYEKEERGRGNFPDRFSARQFPNYSSELNVNALLLGDSALYLCASSLVGGPNEKLFFGSGTQLSVL.

The chain uses TRBV6-1 and TRBJ2-3; 7 bases agree with TRBD1. Looked up from germline, CDR1 is MNHNS and CDR2 is SASEGT. This CDR3 spans 15 amino acids. Trimming at V came to 1 base and at J to 2 bases, leaving 3 bases not matched to a gene. CDR3 sequence: CASSEGGTVTDTQYF. The CDR3 nucleotides read TGTGCCAGCAGTGAAGGTGGGACAGTCACAGATACGCAGTATTTT.

V is TRBV4-1 and J is TRBJ1-5; 7 bases line up with TRBD1. CDR1 and CDR2 from the germline V gene are MGHRA and YSYEKL. The length of the CDR3 is 15 residues. Losses at the gene ends were 4 bases for V and 6 bases for J; bases not matched to a gene: 9. The CDR3 DNA reads as TGCGCCAGCAGCCGTGGAGGGGGCCCGGGTCAGCCCCAGCATTTT. Protein sequence: CASSRGGGPGQPQHF.

With respect to this clone: Other DNA sequences within the sample encode an identical CDR3. The rearrangement joins TRBV6-5 to TRBJ1-2, with a tentative D call TRBD1 (5 bases). CDR3 length: 14 residues. V was cut by 0 bases and J by 6 bases, with 11 bases left in between. In germline, CDR1 is MNHEY, CDR2 SVGAGI. In DNA, the CDR3 is TGTGCCAGCAGTTACTCGGGGCAGGGAAATGGCTACACCTTC. Encoded protein: CASSYSGQGNGYTF.

V gene TRBV9 combines with J gene TRBJ1-2; weak D call: TRBD1 (5 bases). CDR3 length: 16 amino acids. Trimming pared 4 bases from V and 6 bases from J, leaving 22 bases between. Germline CDR1 reads SGDLS; CDR2 reads YYNGEE. CDR3 nucleotide sequence: TGTGCCAGCAGCCCGAGGGGTAAACGGGAGTACGATGGCTACACCTTC. Translating it yields CASSPRGKREYDGYTF.

The chain employs TRBV2 and TRBJ1-5, with D perhaps matching TRBD1 (5 bases). Germline V lookup: CDR1 SNHLY, CDR2 FYNNEI. The V and J ends lost 0 bases and 7 bases respectively, with 13 bases between them. The CDR3 spans 15 residues. DNA of the CDR3: TGTGCCAGCAGTGAAGCAGAAGGGGTGAGCCAGCCCCAGCATTTT. The encoded protein is CASSEAEGVSQPQHF.

CDR3 protein: CASVGGSTGIQPQHF. The CDR3 DNA follows: TGTGCCAGTGTAGGTGGATCGACAGGGATTCAGCCCCAGCATTTT. J is TRBJ1-5 and V is TRBV19, with TRBD1 matching 7 bases. CDR1 LNHDA and CDR2 SQIVND come from the germline V gene (reference sequence). V shed 8 bases, J shed 6 bases, and the junction held 13 bases outside the gene matches. CDR3 size: 15 residues.

This chain uses TRBV18 with TRBJ1-5, with D unclear. The germline CDR1 and CDR2 sequences are KGHSH and LQKENI. V dropped 6 bases and J dropped 4 bases, with 16 bases sitting between them. There are 15 residues in the CDR3. This chain's CDR3 is CASSLSGLENQPQHF. CDR3 nucleotide sequence: TGTGCCAGCTCGCTATCGGGATTAGAGAATCAGCCCCAGCATTTT.

The rearrangement joins TRBV3-1 (or the pseudogene TRBV3-2) to TRBJ2-7, with unresolved D. Germline V gives CDR1 LGHDT, CDR2 YNNKEL (reference sequence). Between the trimmed V and J ends, which lost 3 bases and 0 bases, there was a span of 3 bases. CDR3 length: 12 amino acids. Written as DNA, the CDR3 is TGTGCCAGCAGCCATCTCTCCTACGAGCAGTACTTC. This codes for CASSHLSYEQYF.

The V call is TRBV7-8, the J call TRBJ1-2, with D tentatively TRBD1 (6 bases). V was cut by 4 bases and J by 4 bases, with 10 bases left in between. The CDR3 length is 13 residues. Germline assignment: CDR1 SGHVS and CDR2 FQNEAQ. CDR3: CASSYGQTYGYTF. CDR3 nucleotides: TGTGCCAGCAGCTATGGACAGACCTATGGCTACACCTTC.

V gene TRBV7-2 combines with J gene TRBJ1-6; possible D gene TRBD1, 6 bases. Trimming pared 4 bases from V and 10 bases from J, leaving 17 bases between. The CDR3 spans 15 residues. Germline V gene data show CDR1 as SGHTA and CDR2 as FQGNSA. CDR3 nucleotide sequence: TGTGCCAGCAGCTCTGCTGGGACAAGCAACTCACCCCTCCACTTT. Translated: CASSSAGTSNSPLHF.

The V gene is TRBV30, the J gene TRBJ1-1, with D hard to call. With 0 bases removed from V and 2 bases from J, the gap between germline ends came to 7 bases. CDR3 size: 13 residues. Germline V gene sequence: CDR1 GTSNPN, CDR2 SVGIG (reference sequence). In DNA form, the CDR3 reads TGTGCCTGGAGTGTCATGGGCAACACTGAAGCTTTCTTT. Its translation is CAWSVMGNTEAFF.

The V gene is TRBV6-5, the J gene TRBJ2-3; no reliable D call. This CDR3 contains 13 residues. Germline assignment: CDR1 MNHEY and CDR2 SVGAGI. Trimming left V 8 bases short and J 2 bases short, with 11 bases between. CDR3 protein: CASGLGHTDTQYF. CDR3 nucleotide sequence: TGTGCCAGCGGTCTAGGCCACACAGATACGCAGTATTTT.

The sample holds one count of this clone. Other DNA sequences in this specimen translate into the identical CDR3. V and J are TRBV6-5 and TRBJ1-5, with 9 bases aligning to TRBD1. Losses at the gene ends were 6 bases for V and 4 bases for J; bases not matched to a gene: 4. From germline, CDR1 is MNHEY and CDR2 SVGAGI. The CDR3 has 14 residues. CDR3 DNA sequence: TGTGCCAGCAGGATGGGACAGGGTAATCAGCCCCAGCATTTT. Amino acids: CASRMGQGNQPQHF.

The chain uses TRBV18 and TRBJ2-1; D uncertain. The CDR3 has 12 residues. Germline V gene lookup returns CDR1 KGHSH and CDR2 LQKENI. Trimming took off 4 bases at V and 9 bases at J, with 10 bases between the two ends. CDR3 nucleotides: TGTGCCAGCTCACTCTCGCTCAGTGAGCAGTTCTTC. Amino acid sequence: CASSLSLSEQFF.

V gene TRBV6-5 combines with J gene TRBJ1-1; D gene ambiguous. The germline CDR1 and CDR2 sequences are MNHEY and SVGAGI. V shed 0 bases and J shed 1 base, with 9 bases lying between them. This CDR3 spans 15 amino acids. In DNA form, the CDR3 reads TGTGCCAGCAGTTACTCGAATACGGGGAACACTGAAGCTTTCTTT. Residues: CASSYSNTGNTEAFF.

This clone has only a few counts. This chain connects TRBV10-1 to TRBJ1-3; TRBD1 matches 9 bases. The CDR3 spans 14 residues. Germline CDR1 is WNHNN and CDR2 is SYGVQD (reference sequence). V was clipped by 4 bases and J by 4 bases; unmatched bases: 2. The CDR3: CASSAGQGGNTIYF. CDR3 sequence (DNA): TGCGCCAGCAGTGCGGGACAGGGAGGAAACACCATATATTTT.